The clone carrying this T cell receptor (beta chain) counts as medium-sized. Germline CDR1 reads MNHEY; CDR2 reads SMNVEV (reference sequence). The CDR3 covers 15 residues. V lost 5 bases to trimming and J lost 7 bases, with 18 bases between them. These data originate in a study of OX40 agonist ivuxolimab in advanced cancers. Study-wide background: Ivuxolimab, an agonist antibody against OX40 (CD134), was given to patients.

Only in-frame clones appear in the TCRdb table, and some are missing; sequencing was by immunoSEQ multiplex PCR. The sample yields 72,000 or so clones, roughly 80% seen once. The chain has TRBV27 and TRBJ2-4, with D unclear. This sequence originates from an adult with an advanced solid tumor such as melanoma, head and neck, liver or kidney cancer. The sequenced sample was CD4+ or CD8+ T cells sorted from blood, obtained in a trial of the OX40 agonist ivuxolimab. CDR3 nucleotide sequence: TGTGCCAGCAGTCCGGGCGCAGACCCGAGGAACATTCAGTACTTC. Its protein is CASSPGADPRNIQYF.